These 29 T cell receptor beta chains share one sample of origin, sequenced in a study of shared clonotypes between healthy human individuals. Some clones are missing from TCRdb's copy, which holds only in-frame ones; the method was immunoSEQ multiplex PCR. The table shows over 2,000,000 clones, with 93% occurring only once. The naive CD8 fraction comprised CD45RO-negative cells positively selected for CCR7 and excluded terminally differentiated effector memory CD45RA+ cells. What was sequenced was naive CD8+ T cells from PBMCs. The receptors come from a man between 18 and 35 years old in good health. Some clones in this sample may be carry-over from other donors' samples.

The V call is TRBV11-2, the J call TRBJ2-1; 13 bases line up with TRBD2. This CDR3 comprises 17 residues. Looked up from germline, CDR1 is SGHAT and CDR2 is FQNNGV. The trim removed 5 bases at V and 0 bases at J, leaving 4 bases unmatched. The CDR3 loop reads CASSTRTSGSSYNEQFF. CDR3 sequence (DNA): TGTGCCAGCAGCACCCGGACTAGCGGGAGCTCCTACAATGAGCAGTTCTTC.

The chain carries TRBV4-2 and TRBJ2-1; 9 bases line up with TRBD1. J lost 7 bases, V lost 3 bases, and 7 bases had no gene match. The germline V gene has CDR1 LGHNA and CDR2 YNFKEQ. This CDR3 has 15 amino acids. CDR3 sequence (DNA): TGTGCCAGCAGCCACCTTAGGACAGGGGAGAATGAGCAGTTCTTC. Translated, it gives CASSHLRTGENEQFF.

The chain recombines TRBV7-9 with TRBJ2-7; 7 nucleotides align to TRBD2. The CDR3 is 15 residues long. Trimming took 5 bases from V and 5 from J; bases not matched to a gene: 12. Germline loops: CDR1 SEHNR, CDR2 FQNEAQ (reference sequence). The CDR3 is CASSPFSGGPDEQYF. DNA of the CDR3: TGTGCCAGCAGCCCCTTTTCGGGGGGTCCGGACGAGCAGTACTTC.

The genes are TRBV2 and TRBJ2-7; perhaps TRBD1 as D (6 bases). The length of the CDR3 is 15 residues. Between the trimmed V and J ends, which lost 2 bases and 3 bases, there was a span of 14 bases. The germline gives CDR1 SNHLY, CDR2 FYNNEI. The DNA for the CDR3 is TGTGCCAGCAGTGAAAACTGGGGGCTGGTCTACGAGCAGTACTTC. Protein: CASSENWGLVYEQYF.

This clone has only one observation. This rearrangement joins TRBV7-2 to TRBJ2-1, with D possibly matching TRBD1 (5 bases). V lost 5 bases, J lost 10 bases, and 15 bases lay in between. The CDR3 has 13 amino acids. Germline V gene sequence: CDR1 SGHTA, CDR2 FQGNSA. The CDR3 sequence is CASSISGPREQFF. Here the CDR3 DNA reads TGTGCCAGCAGCATCTCAGGGCCCAGGGAGCAGTTCTTC.

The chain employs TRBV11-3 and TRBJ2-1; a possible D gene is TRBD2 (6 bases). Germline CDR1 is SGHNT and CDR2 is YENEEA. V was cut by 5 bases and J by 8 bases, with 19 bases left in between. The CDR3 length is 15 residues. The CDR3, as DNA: TGTGCCAGCAGCACTCGGGACTCCGGGGCCCATGAGCAGTTCTTC. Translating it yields CASSTRDSGAHEQFF.

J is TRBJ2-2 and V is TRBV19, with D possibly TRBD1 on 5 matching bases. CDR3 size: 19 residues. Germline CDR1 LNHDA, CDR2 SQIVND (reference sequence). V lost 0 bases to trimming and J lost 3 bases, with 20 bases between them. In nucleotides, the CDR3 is TGTGCCAGTAGTATAGATCGCGTAAGGGGTTATTTCGACACCGGGGAGCTGTTTTTT. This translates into CASSIDRVRGYFDTGELFF.

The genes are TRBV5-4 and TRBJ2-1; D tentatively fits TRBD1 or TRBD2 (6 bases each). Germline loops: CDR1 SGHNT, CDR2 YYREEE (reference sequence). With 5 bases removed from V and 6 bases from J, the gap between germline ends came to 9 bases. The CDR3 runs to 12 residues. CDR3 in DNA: TGTGCCAGCAGTCCGGGGGCCAATGAGCAGTTCTTC. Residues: CASSPGANEQFF.

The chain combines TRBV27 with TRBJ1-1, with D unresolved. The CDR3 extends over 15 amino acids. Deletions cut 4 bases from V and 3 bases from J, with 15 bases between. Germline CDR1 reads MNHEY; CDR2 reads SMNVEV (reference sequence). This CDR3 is CASSSTARVYTEAFF. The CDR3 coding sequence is TGTGCCAGCAGTTCAACGGCGAGGGTGTACACTGAAGCTTTCTTT.

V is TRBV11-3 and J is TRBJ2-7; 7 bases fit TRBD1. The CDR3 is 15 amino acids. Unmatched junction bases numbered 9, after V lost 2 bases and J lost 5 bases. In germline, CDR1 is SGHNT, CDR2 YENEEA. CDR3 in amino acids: CASSLTAGGFHEQYF. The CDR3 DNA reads TGTGCCAGCAGCTTAACGGCAGGGGGTTTCCACGAGCAGTACTTC.

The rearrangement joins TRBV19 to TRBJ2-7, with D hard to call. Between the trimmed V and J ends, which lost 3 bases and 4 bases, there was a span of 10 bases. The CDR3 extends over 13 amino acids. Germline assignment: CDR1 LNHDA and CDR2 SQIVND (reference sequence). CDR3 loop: CASSIGHRYEQYF. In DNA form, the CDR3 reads TGTGCCAGTAGTATCGGCCATAGGTACGAGCAGTACTTC.

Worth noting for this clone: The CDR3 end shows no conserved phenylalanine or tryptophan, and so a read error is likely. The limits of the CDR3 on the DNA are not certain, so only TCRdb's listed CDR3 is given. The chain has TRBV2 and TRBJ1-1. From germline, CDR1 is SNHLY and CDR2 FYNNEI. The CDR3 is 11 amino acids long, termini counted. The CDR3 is CASSEVSLYIL.

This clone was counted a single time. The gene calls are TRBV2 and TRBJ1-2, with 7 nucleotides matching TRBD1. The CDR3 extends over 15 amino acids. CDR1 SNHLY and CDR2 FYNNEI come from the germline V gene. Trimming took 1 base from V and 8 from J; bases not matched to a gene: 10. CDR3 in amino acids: CASSEGRQGGRGYTF. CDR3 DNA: TGTGCCAGCAGTGAAGGCCGACAGGGAGGTCGGGGCTACACCTTC. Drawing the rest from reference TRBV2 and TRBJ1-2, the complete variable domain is EPEVTQTPSHQVTQMGQEVILRCVPISNHLYFYWYRQILGQKVEFLVSFYNNEISEKSEIFDDQFSVERPDGSNFTLKIRSTKLEDSAMYFCASSEGRQGGRGYTFGSGTRLTVV.

This chain's CDR3 is CASSLDQREMGTDTQYF. In DNA form, the CDR3 reads TGTGCCAGCAGCTTAGATCAGCGGGAGATGGGCACAGATACGCAGTATTTT. The chain recombines TRBV7-8 with TRBJ2-3; 8 bases line up with TRBD2. Losses at the gene ends were 1 base for V and 1 base for J; bases not matched to a gene: 7. The germline V gene has CDR1 SGHVS and CDR2 FQNEAQ. The CDR3 runs 17 residues.

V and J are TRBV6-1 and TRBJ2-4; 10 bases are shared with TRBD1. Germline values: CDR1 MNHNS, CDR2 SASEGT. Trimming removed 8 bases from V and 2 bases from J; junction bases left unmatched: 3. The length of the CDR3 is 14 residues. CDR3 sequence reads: CASGGQGTKNIQYF. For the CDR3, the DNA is TGTGCCAGCGGGGGACAGGGGACCAAAAACATTCAGTACTTC.

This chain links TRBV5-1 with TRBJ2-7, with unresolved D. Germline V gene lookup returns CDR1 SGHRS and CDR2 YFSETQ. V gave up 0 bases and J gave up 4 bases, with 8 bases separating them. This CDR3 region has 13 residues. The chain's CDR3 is CASSLDSIYEQYF. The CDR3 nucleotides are TGCGCCAGCAGCTTGGATTCCATTTACGAGCAGTACTTC.

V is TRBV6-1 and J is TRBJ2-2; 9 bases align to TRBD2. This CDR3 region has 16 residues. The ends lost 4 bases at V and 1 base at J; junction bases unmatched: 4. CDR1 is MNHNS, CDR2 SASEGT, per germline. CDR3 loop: CASSVQAGGNTGELFF. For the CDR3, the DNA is TGTGCCAGCAGTGTTCAAGCGGGAGGGAACACCGGGGAGCTGTTTTTT.

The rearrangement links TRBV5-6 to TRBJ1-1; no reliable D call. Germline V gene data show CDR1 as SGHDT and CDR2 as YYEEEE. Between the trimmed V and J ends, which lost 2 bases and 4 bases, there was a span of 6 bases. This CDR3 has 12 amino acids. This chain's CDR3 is CASSLTATEAFF. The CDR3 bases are TGTGCCAGCAGCTTAACAGCCACTGAAGCTTTCTTT.

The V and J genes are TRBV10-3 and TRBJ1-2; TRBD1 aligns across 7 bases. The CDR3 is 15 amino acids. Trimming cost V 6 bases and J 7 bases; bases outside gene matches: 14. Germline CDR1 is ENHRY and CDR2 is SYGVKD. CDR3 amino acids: CAISLVGGGIGGYTF. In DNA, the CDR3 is TGTGCCATCAGCTTGGTTGGAGGGGGCATTGGTGGCTACACCTTC.

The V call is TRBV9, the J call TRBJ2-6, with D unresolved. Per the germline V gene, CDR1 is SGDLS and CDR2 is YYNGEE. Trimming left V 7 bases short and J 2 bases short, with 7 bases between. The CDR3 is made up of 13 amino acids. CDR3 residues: CASRPTGANVLTF. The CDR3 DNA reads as TGTGCCAGCCGCCCGACTGGGGCCAACGTCCTGACTTTC.

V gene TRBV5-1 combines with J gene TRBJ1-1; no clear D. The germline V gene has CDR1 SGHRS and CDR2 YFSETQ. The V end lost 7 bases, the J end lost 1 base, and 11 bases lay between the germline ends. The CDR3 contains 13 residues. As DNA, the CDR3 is TGCGCCAGCGGTTGGTCCAGGAACACTGAAGCTTTCTTT. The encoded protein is CASGWSRNTEAFF.

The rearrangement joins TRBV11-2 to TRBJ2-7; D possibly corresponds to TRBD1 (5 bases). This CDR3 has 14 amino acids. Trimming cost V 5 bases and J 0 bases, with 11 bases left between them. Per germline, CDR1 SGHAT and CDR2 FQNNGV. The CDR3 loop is CASSPRGYSYEQYF. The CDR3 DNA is TGTGCCAGCAGCCCTAGGGGTTACTCCTACGAGCAGTACTTC.

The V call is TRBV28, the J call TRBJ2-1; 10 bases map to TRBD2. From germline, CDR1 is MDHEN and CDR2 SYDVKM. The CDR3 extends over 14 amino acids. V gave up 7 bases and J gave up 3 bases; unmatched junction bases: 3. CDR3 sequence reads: CASTGLAVYNEQFF. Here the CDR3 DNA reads TGTGCCAGCACTGGACTAGCGGTCTACAATGAGCAGTTCTTC.

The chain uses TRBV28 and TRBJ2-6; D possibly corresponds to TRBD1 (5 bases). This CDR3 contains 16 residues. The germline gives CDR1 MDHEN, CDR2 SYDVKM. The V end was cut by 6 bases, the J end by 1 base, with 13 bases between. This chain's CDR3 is CASRRQSLSGANVLTF. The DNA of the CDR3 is TGTGCCAGCAGGCGACAGAGTCTTTCTGGGGCCAACGTCCTGACTTTC.

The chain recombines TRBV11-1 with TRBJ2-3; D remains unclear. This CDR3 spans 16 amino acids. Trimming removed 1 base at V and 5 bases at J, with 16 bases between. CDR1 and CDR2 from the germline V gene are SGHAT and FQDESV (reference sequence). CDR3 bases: TGTGCCAGCAGCTTAGGTTTCCTCGAAGTGGGAGATACGCAGTATTTT. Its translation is CASSLGFLEVGDTQYF.

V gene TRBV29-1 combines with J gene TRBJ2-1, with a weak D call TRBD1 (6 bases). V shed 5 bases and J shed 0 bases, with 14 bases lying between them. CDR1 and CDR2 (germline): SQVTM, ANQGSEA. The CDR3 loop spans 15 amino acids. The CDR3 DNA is TGCAGCGTTTCAGGGGCTTGGAGCTCCTACAATGAGCAGTTCTTC. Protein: CSVSGAWSSYNEQFF.

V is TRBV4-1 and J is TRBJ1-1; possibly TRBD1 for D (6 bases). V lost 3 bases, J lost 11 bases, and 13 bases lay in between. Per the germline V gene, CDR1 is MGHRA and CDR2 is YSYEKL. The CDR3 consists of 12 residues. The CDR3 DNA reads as TGCGCCAGCAGCCAGCACAGGGCGGATGCTTTCTTT. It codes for CASSQHRADAFF.

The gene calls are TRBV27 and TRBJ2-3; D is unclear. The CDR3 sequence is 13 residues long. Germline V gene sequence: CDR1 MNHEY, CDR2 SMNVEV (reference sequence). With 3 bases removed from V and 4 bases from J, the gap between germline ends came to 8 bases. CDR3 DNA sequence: TGTGCCAGCAGTTTGGGCGAACCAGATACGCAGTATTTT. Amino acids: CASSLGEPDTQYF.

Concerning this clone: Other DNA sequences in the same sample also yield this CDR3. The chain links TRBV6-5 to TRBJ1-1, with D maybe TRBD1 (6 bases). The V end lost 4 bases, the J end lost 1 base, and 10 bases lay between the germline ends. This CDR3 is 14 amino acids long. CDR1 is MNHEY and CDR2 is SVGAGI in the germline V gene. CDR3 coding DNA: TGTGCCAGCAGTTTCACAGGGACGAACACTGAAGCTTTCTTT. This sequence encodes CASSFTGTNTEAFF.